A selection of T cell receptor beta chains follows, all from one sample in a study of blood T cell repertoires in COVID-19. Libraries were prepared by immunoSEQ multiplex PCR; TCRdb keeps only in-frame clonotypes and omits some of them. Among 200,000 to 300,000 clones, around 90% were seen once, and the ten largest hold 0.7%. The specimen sequenced was peripheral blood. These receptors were collected from a human donor in a cohort sampled during active COVID-19. Both conserved end residues are part of each CDR3. Clone size appears in some rows only: once, few, many, or a class for an expanded clone.

v_call,j_call,clone_size,cdr3_aa
TRBV18,TRBJ1-1,few,CASSGRVNTEAFF
TRBV27,TRBJ1-1,NA,CASSRDTGAPEAFF
TRBV30,TRBJ1-1,NA,CAWSRRGTEAFF
TRBV19,TRBJ2-4,few,CASGTGLTKNIQYF
TRBV6-5,TRBJ2-7,NA,CASSYPLGPLWF
TRBV18,TRBJ2-7,NA,CASTPGQAIYEQYF
TRBV24-1,TRBJ1-5,NA,CATSDGAGGSYQPQHF
TRBV9,TRBJ2-7,NA,CASSVSGTGGFEQYF
TRBV2,TRBJ1-5,NA,CASKLHNQPQHF
TRBV2,TRBJ1-3,NA,CASTGLSGNTIYF
TRBV14,TRBJ2-7,NA,CASSLDRDHYEQYF
TRBV19,TRBJ1-5,NA,CASSMEVLRPQHF
TRBV30,TRBJ2-5,NA,CAWAGTEYQETQYF
TRBV12-5,TRBJ2-5,NA,CASGFSGQQETQYF
TRBV5-4,TRBJ2-7,NA,CASSPPGTDSYEQYF
TRBV9,TRBJ1-3,NA,CASSVGAGEGNTIYF
TRBV9,TRBJ2-5,NA,CASSVARTGVETQYF
TRBV7-9,TRBJ1-2,NA,CASSQDRGVYGYTF
TRBV2,TRBJ1-3,NA,CASLHRGPGNTIYF
TRBV21-1,TRBJ1-4,NA,CASTGEKLFF
TRBV19,TRBJ2-6,NA,CASSALGTPSGANVLTF
TRBV28,TRBJ2-7,NA,CASTLHGTAGPYEQYF
TRBV5-1,TRBJ2-3,once,CASSFSGGDQDTQYF
TRBV9,TRBJ1-2,NA,CASSVWEGGPTHYGYTF
TRBV4-3,TRBJ1-4,NA,CASSQDPGQGVPTNEKLFF
TRBV7-2,TRBJ1-3,few,CASSLGGTGNTIYF
TRBV21-1,TRBJ2-7,NA,CASSERLAGDYEQYF
TRBV7-8,TRBJ1-5,NA,CASSLDSRQGANQPQHF
TRBV18,TRBJ1-2,NA,CASSRDSRDYGYTF
TRBV3-1/TRBV3-2,TRBJ1-2,NA,CASSPCAGWGYTF
TRBV6-2/TRBV6-3,TRBJ2-7,NA,CASSLGTGIHEQYF